This T cell receptor beta chain was recorded in a study of T cell clonotyping in hematopoietic cell transplantation. Across the study: Recipient samples before transplant were obtained post-cytoreduction.

V lost 4 bases, J lost 5 bases, and 6 bases stayed unmatched. Germline CDR1 and CDR2: LNHDA and SQIVND (reference sequence). The CDR3 is made up of 14 amino acids. Study results and limitations: Without cell sorting, CD4 versus CD8 contributions remain unresolved.

The sample holds one count of this clone. Its target is unknown. Specified time point: recipient sample about 28 days before transplant, after cytoreduction. The method was immunoSEQ multiplex PCR; TCRdb's version includes in-frame clones alone and lacks a portion of them. The sample shows about 29,000 clones, roughly 80% of them seen only once. This sequence originates from a woman in her 30s with chronic myeloid leukemia. Some clones in this sample may be carry-over from other donors' samples. The chain combines TRBV19 with TRBJ2-7; 9 bases line up with TRBD1. The starting material was peripheral blood mononuclear cells, obtained before stem cell transplant. CDR3 region: CASSTGTGSHEQYF. The CDR3 DNA follows: TGTGCCAGTAGTACCGGGACAGGGTCCCACGAGCAGTACTTC.